The clone carrying this T cell receptor beta chain was seen only a few times. What it recognizes is unknown. These data belong to a study of CD8 T cells in ankylosing spondylitis. Broader study findings: What appeared characteristic of ankylosing spondylitis blood was a TCR beta motif of 7 or 8 highly homologous variants.

MiXCR, applied by TCRdb to the 5' RACE reads, yields one record per CDR3 protein. The sample carries about 700,000 distinct CDR3 sequences, roughly 20% recorded once. V lost 5 bases to trimming and J lost 1 base, with 11 bases between them. The germline gives CDR1 SGHTA, CDR2 FQGNSA. The length of the CDR3 is 14 residues. The TCR sequence derives from a male donor with ankylosing spondylitis. The chain couples TRBV7-2 to TRBJ2-5; tentatively, D is TRBD1 (6 bases). The sample comprised blood, either unsorted or a sorted T cell fraction (not recorded which). CDR3 loop: CASSPTGTQETQYF. The CDR3 DNA is TGTGCCAGCAGCCCCACAGGGACCCAAGAGACCCAGTACTTC.